Following are 15 T cell receptor beta chains from one sample sequenced in a study of blood T cell repertoires in COVID-19. Only in-frame clones appear in the TCRdb table, and some are missing; sequencing was by immunoSEQ multiplex PCR. In the table there are around 200,000 clones, 85% to 90% of which are singletons. The sample comprised peripheral blood. These receptors were taken from a man in his forties with active or convalescent COVID-19.

This rearrangement joins TRBV4-1 to TRBJ1-4; 7 bases align to TRBD1. The CDR3 contains 15 residues. Looked up from germline, CDR1 is MGHRA and CDR2 is YSYEKL. J was trimmed by 8 bases and V by 0 bases; bases with no gene match: 6. The CDR3 protein is CASSQERRGEEKLFF. The DNA of the CDR3 is TGCGCCAGCAGCCAAGAACGCAGGGGGGAAGAAAAACTGTTTTTT.

This chain connects TRBV5-1 to TRBJ1-2; TRBD1 matches 8 bases. CDR3 length: 13 amino acids. V lost 2 bases to trimming and J lost 8 bases; unmatched junction nucleotides: 5. Looked up from germline, CDR1 is SGHRS and CDR2 is YFSETQ. This CDR3 reads CASSLLQGEGYTF. The CDR3 DNA follows: TGCGCCAGCAGCTTACTACAGGGGGAAGGCTACACCTTC.

The J gene is TRBJ2-3, the V gene TRBV4-2; TRBD2 aligns across 7 bases. The CDR3 runs 16 residues. CDR1 LGHNA and CDR2 YNFKEQ come from the germline V gene. The junction had 11 bases not matched to a gene; V was cut back by 3 bases and J by 5 bases. CDR3 in amino acids: CASSQGSGTYLDTQYF. Here the CDR3 DNA reads TGTGCCAGCAGCCAGGGGAGCGGGACGTATTTAGATACGCAGTATTTT.

This sequence joins TRBV6-5 and TRBJ2-7; TRBD1 matches at 12 bases. After removal of 9 bases from V and 5 bases from J, the junction contained 8 bases not matched to a gene. CDR3 length equals 14 residues. CDR1 and CDR2 (germline): MNHEY, SVGAGI. CDR3 amino acids: CASLIGTGGDEQYF. The CDR3 coding sequence is TGTGCCAGTTTAATCGGGACAGGGGGCGACGAGCAGTACTTC.

The J gene is TRBJ2-3, the V gene TRBV6-5; possibly TRBD1 for D (5 bases). V was clipped by 5 bases and J by 0 bases, with 12 bases between them. The CDR3 runs to 15 residues. CDR1 is MNHEY and CDR2 is SVGAGI in the germline V gene. CDR3 residues: CASSRGHPSTDTQYF. CDR3 sequence (DNA): TGTGCCAGCAGTCGAGGACACCCTAGCACAGATACGCAGTATTTT.

The genes are TRBV18 and TRBJ1-4; TRBD1 agrees at 7 bases. Germline CDR1 and CDR2: KGHSH and LQKENI. The CDR3 contains 16 residues. J lost 0 bases, V lost 3 bases, and 4 bases had no gene match. The CDR3 protein is CASSPGQVATNEKLFF. The DNA of the CDR3 is TGTGCCAGCTCACCCGGACAGGTGGCAACTAATGAAAAACTGTTTTTT.

This chain connects TRBV6-5 to TRBJ1-2; 7 bases are a match to TRBD1. Germline assignment: CDR1 MNHEY and CDR2 SVGAGI. V lost 5 bases to trimming and J lost 8 bases; unmatched junction nucleotides: 8. The CDR3 has 13 amino acids. The CDR3 here is CASSRTGAGGYTF. The CDR3 bases are TGTGCCAGCAGTCGCACAGGGGCGGGCGGCTACACCTTC.

The chain carries TRBV7-8 and TRBJ2-5, with a tentative D call TRBD1 (5 bases). Per germline, CDR1 SGHVS and CDR2 FQNEAQ. The V end was cut by 4 bases, the J end by 4 bases, with 13 bases between. This CDR3 spans 14 amino acids. The CDR3 here is CASSSRTPLETQYF. As DNA, the CDR3 is TGTGCCAGCAGCTCACGGACACCTTTAGAGACCCAGTACTTC.

V usage is TRBV7-9 and J usage is TRBJ1-1; 9 positions match TRBD1. V was clipped by 4 bases and J by 2 bases; unmatched bases: 14. This CDR3 is 18 amino acids long. The germline CDR1 and CDR2 sequences are SEHNR and FQNEAQ (reference sequence). The CDR3 sequence is CASSSTLDRGDLNTEAFF. The CDR3 DNA reads as TGTGCCAGCAGCTCGACCCTGGACAGGGGAGACCTCAACACTGAAGCTTTCTTT.

The count of this clone is one. The chain carries TRBV5-5 and TRBJ2-7; 8 nucleotides line up with TRBD1. The germline gives CDR1 SGHKS, CDR2 YYEKEE (reference sequence). This CDR3 region has 15 residues. The junction had 4 bases not matched to a gene; V was cut back by 0 bases and J by 2 bases. CDR3 loop: CASSLAPGQAYEQYF. Written as DNA, the CDR3 is TGTGCCAGCAGCTTGGCCCCGGGACAGGCCTACGAGCAGTACTTC.

The gene calls are TRBV19 and TRBJ1-5, with D perhaps matching TRBD1 (5 bases). The ends were cut back, 0 bases at V and 5 bases at J, with 14 bases in the middle. In germline, CDR1 is LNHDA, CDR2 SQIVND (reference sequence). CDR3 length: 16 residues. For the CDR3, the DNA is TGTGCCAGTAGTATAGAATCGGCCGGGACTCATCAGCCCCAGCATTTT. It translates to CASSIESAGTHQPQHF.

The V gene is TRBV5-4, the J gene TRBJ2-7; 10 bases match TRBD1. Germline V lookup: CDR1 SGHNT, CDR2 YYREEE (reference sequence). CDR3 length: 13 residues. V was pared by 5 bases and J by 4 bases, with 3 bases of the junction left unmatched. Here the CDR3 DNA reads TGTGCCAGCAGGGGACAGGGGCTGTACGAGCAGTACTTC. Its translation is CASRGQGLYEQYF.

The count of this clone is one. The V and J genes are TRBV28 and TRBJ1-4; D is perhaps TRBD1 (5 bases). The V gene's germline CDR1 is MDHEN and CDR2 SYDVKM. V lost 5 bases and J lost 6, with 13 bases in between. The CDR3 covers 14 residues. The CDR3 reads CASSSQGGDEKLFF. The CDR3 region has the DNA TGTGCCAGCAGTAGCCAGGGCGGGGATGAAAAACTGTTTTTT.

This chain connects TRBV7-3 to TRBJ2-1, with 11 positions matching TRBD2. The V gene end was trimmed by 4 bases and the J gene end by 4 bases; junction bases not matched to a gene: 3. CDR1 is SGHTA, CDR2 FQGTGA, per germline. The CDR3 spans 15 residues. For the CDR3, the DNA is TGTGCCAGCAGCTCGACTAGCGGGGAGTACAATGAGCAGTTCTTC. Translating it yields CASSSTSGEYNEQFF.

This clone has just one count. This chain links TRBV5-1 with TRBJ1-1; TRBD1 aligns across 12 bases. The CDR3 extends over 14 amino acids. Germline-derived CDR1 and CDR2 are SGHRS and YFSETQ. V shed 4 bases, J shed 6 bases, and the junction held 4 bases outside the gene matches. CDR3 protein: CASSPGTGGPEAFF. The CDR3 coding sequence is TGCGCCAGCAGCCCCGGGACAGGGGGCCCTGAAGCTTTCTTT. Supplemented by reference TRBV5-1 and TRBJ1-1, the full variable domain reads KAGVTQTPRYLIKTRGQQVTLSCSPISGHRSVSWYQQTPGQGLQFLFEYFSETQRNKGNFPGRFSGRQFSNSRSEMNVSTLELGDSALYLCASSPGTGGPEAFFGQGTRLTVV.